Below, 11 T cell receptor beta chains from the same sample are listed, as sequenced in a study of response to subunit inactivated influenza vaccine. MiXCR was run by TCRdb on the RT-PCR reads, yielding one entry per CDR3 protein. The sample lists about 170,000 distinct CDR3 sequences; about an eighth were seen once. The data also belong to a second study, concerning T cells expressing NK-cell markers. As that report states: Researchers built TCR beta cDNA using 5'RACE template switching with UMIs.

The specimen comprised CD8+ T cells sorted from PBMCs, sampled less than 13 days after vaccination. The receptors come from a middle-aged man who received an inactivated influenza vaccine.

This clonotype showed up many times. This chain links TRBV4-1 with TRBJ1-1; the D gene is possibly TRBD1 (5 bases). V lost 4 bases to trimming and J lost 0 bases, with 6 bases between them. This CDR3 has 13 residues. Germline values: CDR1 MGHRA, CDR2 YSYEKL. CDR3: CASSLRVNTEAFF. Written as DNA, the CDR3 is TGCGCCAGCAGCCTCAGGGTGAACACTGAAGCTTTCTTT.

This clonotype was seen only a few times. J is TRBJ2-1 and V is TRBV11-2; no reliable D call. From germline, CDR1 is SGHAT and CDR2 FQNNGV. The V gene lost 2 bases and the J gene lost 5 bases, with 10 bases spanning the gap. The CDR3 has 14 amino acids. The CDR3 region is CASSLIWGDNEQFF. CDR3 DNA sequence: TGTGCCAGCAGCTTAATATGGGGTGACAATGAGCAGTTCTTC.

This clonotype was observed a handful of times. The chain recombines TRBV28 with TRBJ1-5; TRBD1 matches at 9 bases. V lost 5 bases, J lost 8 bases, and 7 bases stayed unmatched. CDR3 length: 14 residues. Looked up from germline, CDR1 is MDHEN and CDR2 is SYDVKM. This CDR3 reads CASSRDRDVKPQHF. DNA of the CDR3: TGTGCCAGCAGTAGGGACAGGGACGTGAAGCCCCAGCATTTT.

This clonotype was found a few times. The CDR3 sequence: CASSLGRYLADTQYF. In DNA form, the CDR3 reads TGTGCCAGCAGCTTGGGCCGATATTTGGCAGATACGCAGTATTTT. This sequence joins TRBV7-9 and TRBJ2-3; no clear D. The CDR3 totals 15 residues. Trimming took off 3 bases at V and 4 bases at J, with 14 bases between the two ends. Germline CDR1 and CDR2: SEHNR and FQNEAQ (reference sequence). Looking up the rest from reference TRBV7-9 and TRBJ2-3 gives the full variable domain: DTGVSQNPRHKITKRGQNVTFRCDPISEHNRLYWYRQTLGQGPEFLTYFQNEAQLEKSRLLSDRFSAERPKGSFSTLEIQRTEQGDSAMYLCASSLGRYLADTQYFGPGTRLTVL.

J is TRBJ2-7 and V is TRBV27; D is possibly TRBD1 or TRBD2 (5 bases each). The CDR3 extends over 16 amino acids. The V gene lost 6 bases and the J gene lost 1 base, with 19 bases spanning the gap. Germline CDR1 is MNHEY and CDR2 is SMNVEV (reference sequence). In DNA form, the CDR3 reads TGTGCCAGCAGCTCGCTCGGGGCTAGTGGTTCCTACGAGCAGTACTTC. Protein sequence: CASSSLGASGSYEQYF.

This clonotype showed up just a few times. The CDR3: CATHPPNTGELFF. The CDR3 nucleotides are TGTGCCACCCACCCTCCGAACACCGGGGAGCTGTTTTTT. The rearrangement joins TRBV10-3 to TRBJ2-2; D gene uncertain. This CDR3 is built from 13 residues. Trimming pared 10 bases from V and 0 bases from J, leaving 9 bases between. CDR1 and CDR2 (germline): ENHRY, SYGVKD.

The table lists this clonotype with many counts. The rearrangement joins TRBV15 to TRBJ2-2; no clear D gene. The germline V gene has CDR1 LNHNV and CDR2 YYDKDF (reference sequence). The CDR3 has 15 amino acids. V was clipped by 3 bases and J by 1 base, with 9 bases between them. The CDR3 loop is CATSRRRENTGELFF. The CDR3 DNA sequence: TGTGCCACCAGCAGGAGAAGGGAGAACACCGGGGAGCTGTTTTTT. Using reference TRBV15 and TRBJ2-2 for the parts outside the CDR3, the full variable domain is DAMVIQNPRYQVTQFGKPVTLSCSQTLNHNVMYWYQQKSSQAPKLLFHYYDKDFNNEADTPDNFQSRRPNTSFCFLDIRSPGLGDTAMYLCATSRRRENTGELFFGEGSRLTVL.

This clonotype has a handful of counts. The genes are TRBV4-2 and TRBJ2-1; 8 nucleotides match TRBD1. The CDR3 consists of 15 residues. Trimming at V came to 4 bases and at J to 4 bases, leaving 6 bases not matched to a gene. The germline V gene encodes CDR1 LGHNA and CDR2 YNFKEQ. As DNA, the CDR3 is TGTGCCAGCAGCCTCGAACAGGGGGGATACAATGAGCAGTTCTTC. It translates to CASSLEQGGYNEQFF.

This clonotype has a count of ten or more. This chain joins TRBV12-3 or TRBV12-4 and TRBJ1-4; weak D call: TRBD1 (5 bases). The CDR3 totals 15 residues. Trimming shortened V by 1 base and J by 5 bases, and 11 bases separated the two germline ends. DNA for the CDR3: TGTGCCAGCAGTTTAGATGGGACGGGGAATGAAAAACTGTTTTTT. Its translation: CASSLDGTGNEKLFF.

This clonotype was seen a few times. The chain employs TRBV12-3 or TRBV12-4 and TRBJ1-5, with D unclear. The length of the CDR3 is 14 residues. The V end lost 10 bases, the J end lost 0 bases, and 13 bases lay between the germline ends. The CDR3 nucleotides are TGTGCCACGACCGCGGAACATAGCAATCAGCCCCAGCATTTT. Protein sequence: CATTAEHSNQPQHF.

This chain links TRBV14 with TRBJ1-1; 8 bases fit TRBD1. J lost 5 bases, V lost 6 bases, and 11 bases had no gene match. Germline CDR1 is SGHDN and CDR2 is FVKESK. The CDR3 spans 15 residues. The CDR3 here is CASSKGQGAKTEAFF. In nucleotides, the CDR3 is TGTGCCAGCAGTAAGGGGCAGGGGGCGAAGACTGAAGCTTTCTTT.